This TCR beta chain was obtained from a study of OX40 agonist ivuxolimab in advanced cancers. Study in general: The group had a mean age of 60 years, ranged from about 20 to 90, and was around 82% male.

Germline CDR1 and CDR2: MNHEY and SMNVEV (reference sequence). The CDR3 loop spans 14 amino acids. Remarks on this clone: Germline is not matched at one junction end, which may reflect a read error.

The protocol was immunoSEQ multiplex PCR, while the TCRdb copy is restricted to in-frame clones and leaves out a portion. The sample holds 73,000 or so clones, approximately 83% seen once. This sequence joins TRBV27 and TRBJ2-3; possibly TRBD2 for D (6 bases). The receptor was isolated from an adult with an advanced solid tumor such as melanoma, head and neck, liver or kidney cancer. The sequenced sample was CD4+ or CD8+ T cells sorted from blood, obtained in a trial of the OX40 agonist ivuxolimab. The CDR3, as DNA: TGTGCCGGCAGTTCTCGACTAGGTACGGATACGCAGTATTTT. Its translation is CAGSSRLGTDTQYF.